The TCR beta chain described here comes from a study of CD8+ T cells in alopecia areata. From PBMCs, CD4+ and CD8+ T cells were sorted. This CDR3 is built from 15 residues. The trim removed 3 bases at V and 5 bases at J, leaving 6 bases unmatched. Germline lookup yields CDR1 SGDLS and CDR2 YYNGEE. For this clone: Its specificity is unknown.

After isolation, RNA underwent reverse transcription to generate cDNA as the sequencing template. Using immunoSEQ multiplex PCR, the repertoire was profiled, and TCRdb retains in-frame clones only, with some absent. The data contain about 200,000 clones, roughly three fifths of them singletons. Overall study findings and caveats: It was less clear whether patients shared TCRs than it was in mice, possibly because of HLA. Resident alphabeta T cells of normal skin are also sequenced in scalp samples. More clonal than normal scalp was lesional scalp, particularly alopecia totalis/universalis.

The chain joins TRBV9 to TRBJ1-2, with 11 bases matching TRBD1. This TCR came from a human donor in good health. Sequencing was done on a sample of CD8+ T cells sorted from blood. CDR3 amino acids: CASSAAGQGVYGYTF. Here the CDR3 DNA reads TGTGCCAGCAGCGCTGCGGGACAGGGGGTTTATGGCTACACCTTC.